This T cell receptor beta chain is from a study of T cells in Graves' hyperthyroidism and ophthalmopathy. Study-wide background: Before treatment of any kind, peripheral blood was taken at initial diagnosis. Overall study results and limits: A median 6.5 months before onset, the model predicted ophthalmopathy.

Active moderate-to-severe ophthalmopathy, Clinical Activity Score at least 3, NOSPECS at least 4, under 3 months' duration. The V gene's germline CDR1 is SGHRS and CDR2 YFSETQ. CDR3 length equals 13 residues. V gave up 4 bases and J gave up 5 bases; unmatched junction bases: 3. As to this clonotype: Its target is not known.

Researchers took RNA transcripts and amplified the TCR beta CDR3 regions from them. Using the HTBI primer set, a first-round RT-PCR was run on the TCR CDR3. TCRdb ran MiXCR on the multiplex PCR reads and lists one entry per CDR3 protein. This table holds 500,000 to 550,000 distinct CDR3 sequences, just under 20% found once. This chain connects TRBV5-1 to TRBJ2-7; 10 nucleotides line up with TRBD2. The sample was blood. This TCR came from a man aged 35-49 years with Graves' ophthalmopathy. The CDR3 reads CASSGTSVNEQYF. In DNA form, the CDR3 reads TGCGCCAGCAGCGGGACTAGCGTCAACGAGCAGTACTTC. The full variable domain, completed using reference TRBV5-1 and TRBJ2-7, is KAGVTQTPRYLIKTRGQQVTLSCSPISGHRSVSWYQQTPGQGLQFLFEYFSETQRNKGNFPGRFSGRQFSNSRSEMNVSTLELGDSALYLCASSGTSVNEQYFGPGTRLTVT.